This T cell receptor (beta chain) was sequenced for a study of early T cells in non-severe SARS-CoV-2 infection. Study-level information: The study sequenced bulk RNA from unsorted whole blood, with chains unpaired.

The CDR3 totals 12 residues. Germline CDR1 reads SGHTA; CDR2 reads FQGNSA. cDNA molecules, individually, were tagged with unique molecular identifiers. TCRdb called the 5' RACE reads again in MiXCR, with one record for every CDR3 protein. The top ten clones hold approximately 4% of a sample with about 120,000 distinct CDR3 sequences, 10% to 15% of them seen once. This clonotype was observed a few times. Its matching antigen is unknown. Its ends do not fully match the called genes, so a read error is possible. Study findings and constraints: Database matching using VDJdb favored anti-spike CD8 responses, with private and CD4 specificities left missing.

Sequencing used whole blood, obtained at baseline. The chain has TRBV7-2 and TRBJ1-5, with D possibly being TRBD1 (6 bases). This TCR came from an adult who was a healthcare worker with PCR-confirmed SARS-CoV-2 infection or an uninfected control (not recorded which). CDR3 protein: CASSSGDLPRSF. CDR3 bases: TGTGCCAGCAGCTCAGGGGACCTGCCTCGTAGTTTT.